The 25 T cell receptor beta chains below were found in one sample sequenced in a study of blood T cells in healthy people across ages. Then a second PCR, running roughly 7 to 11 cycles, was carried out with a sample-barcoded 5' primer and a J-beta primer mix. TCRdb re-called the 5' RACE reads with MiXCR, one entry per CDR3 protein. The sample comprises approximately 820,000 distinct CDR3 sequences, around two fifths of which are singletons, and approximately 20% rests with the top ten. Material: blood. The receptors derive from a man in his 60s in good health.

The chain couples TRBV5-1 to TRBJ1-1, with 8 bases fitting TRBD1. Germline CDR1 is SGHRS and CDR2 is YFSETQ. The CDR3 spans 16 residues. The trim removed 2 bases at V and 0 bases at J, leaving 6 bases unmatched. The DNA of the CDR3 is TGCGCCAGCAGCTTAGCAGGGGGCTACATGAACACTGAAGCTTTCTTT. The encoded protein is CASSLAGGYMNTEAFF.

The V gene is TRBV11-3, the J gene TRBJ2-7; possibly TRBD1 for D (6 bases). The DNA end is more similar to TRBJ2-5, so the J call may be wrong. The CDR3 has 12 amino acids. Germline loops: CDR1 SGHNT, CDR2 YENEEA. The CDR3: CASTRGGKTQYF. As DNA, the CDR3 is TGTGCCAGCACCAGGGGTGGAAAGACCCAGTACTTC.

This clonotype was detected once. Germline and junction disagree at one end, which may indicate a read error. The chain employs TRBV15 and TRBJ2-3; 11 bases map to TRBD2. Germline assignment: CDR1 LNHNV and CDR2 YYDKDF (reference sequence). This CDR3 has 17 amino acids. Here the CDR3 DNA reads TGTGCCACCGGCAGAGAAGGTAGCGGGGGGGCAACAGATACGCAGTATTTT. The encoded protein is CATGREGSGGATDTQYF.

The chain employs TRBV30 and TRBJ2-5; D is perhaps TRBD1 (5 bases). The CDR3 spans 13 residues. The ends were cut back, 2 bases at V and 2 bases at J, with 9 bases in the middle. In germline, CDR1 is GTSNPN, CDR2 SVGIG (reference sequence). The CDR3 loop is CAWSRTQQETQYF. In DNA, the CDR3 is TGTGCCTGGAGTAGGACACAGCAAGAGACCCAGTACTTC.

The chain joins TRBV12-3 or TRBV12-4 to TRBJ2-7; possibly TRBD2 for D (6 bases). The CDR3 covers 12 residues. V lost 4 bases and J lost 5, with 9 bases in between. This CDR3 reads CASSSGRNEQYF. The CDR3 region has the DNA TGTGCCAGCAGTTCGGGGAGGAACGAGCAGTACTTC.

This chain's CDR3 is CAWSVTSGGIRETQYF. The CDR3 DNA sequence: TGTGCCTGGAGTGTAACCAGCGGGGGGATAAGAGAAACCCAGTACTTC. This rearrangement joins TRBV30 to TRBJ2-7; 9 nucleotides line up with TRBD2. The junction had 16 bases not matched to a gene; V was cut back by 0 bases and J by 10 bases. CDR1 and CDR2 (germline): GTSNPN, SVGIG (reference sequence). The CDR3 spans 16 residues.

This clonotype was counted at least ten times. CDR3 sequence reads: CASSLVEETQYF. The CDR3 region has the DNA TGTGCCAGCAGCTTAGTAGAAGAGACCCAGTACTTC. The V gene is TRBV7-9, the J gene TRBJ2-5; no firm D call. The V and J ends lost 1 base and 3 bases respectively, with 3 bases between them. The length of the CDR3 is 12 residues. Germline CDR1 reads SEHNR; CDR2 reads FQNEAQ (reference sequence).

The chain combines TRBV6-2 or TRBV6-3 with TRBJ2-2; no clear D gene. V lost 2 bases and J lost 4, with 8 bases in between. Germline CDR1 reads MNHEY; CDR2 reads SVGEGT. CDR3 length: 14 amino acids. In DNA form, the CDR3 reads TGTGCCAGCAGTTACGAGGTCGGCACCGGGGAGCTGTTTTTT. This codes for CASSYEVGTGELFF.

This clonotype was observed a handful of times. This chain connects TRBV20-1 to TRBJ2-3; D tentatively reads TRBD1 or TRBD2 (5 bases each). Per the germline V gene, CDR1 is DFQATT and CDR2 is SNEGSKA (reference sequence). CDR3 size: 16 residues. Trimming took 1 base from V and 2 from J, leaving 16 bases between them. The CDR3 reads CSARVTGRTYTDTQYF. DNA for the CDR3: TGCAGTGCTAGAGTGACGGGGCGGACCTACACAGATACGCAGTATTTT.

V usage is TRBV3-1 and J usage is TRBJ2-4; 8 nucleotides align to TRBD2. The V and J ends lost 2 bases and 0 bases, in that order; junction bases with no gene match: 3. Germline V lookup: CDR1 LGHDT, CDR2 YNNKEL (reference sequence). This CDR3 comprises 16 residues. The CDR3 reads CASSQWRGAAKNIQYF. CDR3 DNA sequence: TGTGCCAGCAGCCAATGGCGGGGGGCAGCCAAAAACATTCAGTACTTC.

The V call is TRBV5-5, the J call TRBJ2-5; 9 positions agree with TRBD2. Looked up from germline, CDR1 is SGHKS and CDR2 is YYEKEE (reference sequence). The length of the CDR3 is 18 residues. Losses at the gene ends were 4 bases for V and 11 bases for J; bases not matched to a gene: 24. CDR3 in DNA: TGTGCCAGCAGCAAATCGGTAGCGGGGGAAAGGACCCACAATGAGCAGTACTTC. Its protein is CASSKSVAGERTHNEQYF.

The chain couples TRBV21-1 to TRBJ1-5; the D call in the table, TRBD1, was not verified against the DNA. TRBV21-1 is an annotated pseudogene. The CDR3 loop spans 15 amino acids. The CDR3 coding sequence is TGTGCCAGCAGCAAGGGGGGCCTAGAAAATCAGCCCCAGCATTTT. Translating gives CASSKGGLENQPQHF.

The CDR3 nucleotides are TGTGCCATCAGTGATGGCGGGGGGTTCACAGATACGCAGTATTTT. This gives the protein CAISDGGGFTDTQYF. J is TRBJ2-3 and V is TRBV10-3, with TRBD2 identical over 8 bases. The junction had 4 bases not matched to a gene; V was cut back by 3 bases and J by 2 bases. The CDR3 runs to 15 residues. Germline loops: CDR1 ENHRY, CDR2 SYGVKD.

This clonotype has just a few counts. The chain recombines TRBV18 with TRBJ2-7; D perhaps matches TRBD2 (6 bases). The DNA end lines up better with TRBJ2-5; the J call may be wrong. Per the germline V gene, CDR1 is KGHSH and CDR2 is LQKENI. The CDR3 totals 14 residues. The CDR3 sequence: CASSPTREAETQYF. DNA for the CDR3: TGTGCCAGCTCACCCACCAGGGAGGCAGAGACCCAGTACTTC.

This chain uses TRBV5-1 with TRBJ1-4; 9 bases are shared with TRBD1. The V gene's germline CDR1 is SGHRS and CDR2 YFSETQ. The CDR3 has 15 amino acids. J was trimmed by 8 bases and V by 6 bases; bases with no gene match: 11. DNA of the CDR3: TGCGCCAGCACGCTTCAGGGACAGGGAGGGGAAAAACTGTTTTTT. This sequence encodes CASTLQGQGGEKLFF.

The V gene is TRBV2, the J gene TRBJ1-5; weak D call: TRBD1 (6 bases). Trimming removed 7 bases at V and 4 bases at J, with 20 bases between. The length of the CDR3 is 16 residues. The germline V gene has CDR1 SNHLY and CDR2 FYNNEI. The CDR3 coding sequence is TGTGCCAGCACCGAGACATCGGGGGCTATGAATCAGCCCCAGCATTTT. This sequence encodes CASTETSGAMNQPQHF.

In its sample, this clonotype was seen a few times. This sequence joins TRBV11-2 and TRBJ2-5; 12 bases match TRBD2. Looked up from germline, CDR1 is SGHAT and CDR2 is FQNNGV. The CDR3 sequence is 15 residues long. V gave up 1 base and J gave up 3 bases; unmatched junction bases: 0. The CDR3 DNA reads TGTGCCAGCAGCTTAGGGACTAGCGGGAAAGAGACCCAGTACTTC. Translating it yields CASSLGTSGKETQYF.

The chain is built from TRBV11-2 and TRBJ2-1; maybe TRBD1 (5 bases). Germline loops: CDR1 SGHAT, CDR2 FQNNGV. V was trimmed by 2 bases and J by 9 bases, leaving 8 bases between them. This CDR3 has 12 amino acids. The CDR3 DNA reads as TGTGCCAGCAGCTTACAGGGAACTGAGCAGTTCTTC. It codes for CASSLQGTEQFF.

The sample holds one count of this clonotype. This chain uses TRBV3-1 with TRBJ1-4; D is undetermined. Germline CDR1 and CDR2: LGHDT and YNNKEL (reference sequence). There are 17 residues in the CDR3. Between the trimmed V and J ends, which lost 0 bases and 4 bases, there was a span of 15 bases. The CDR3: CASSQEGASQNNEKLFF. Written as DNA, the CDR3 is TGTGCCAGCAGCCAAGAAGGCGCGTCGCAAAATAATGAAAAACTGTTTTTT.

This clonotype was counted a few times. The chain recombines TRBV27 with TRBJ2-7, with TRBD1 matching over 8 bases. The CDR3 extends over 13 amino acids. V shed 8 bases, J shed 2 bases, and the junction held 5 bases outside the gene matches. Germline V lookup: CDR1 MNHEY, CDR2 SMNVEV (reference sequence). The CDR3 sequence is CASARQGPYEQYF. CDR3 sequence (DNA): TGTGCCAGCGCGAGACAGGGGCCCTACGAGCAGTACTTC.

The rearrangement joins TRBV30 to TRBJ2-7; TRBD1 or TRBD2 may be the D gene (5 bases each). The CDR3 has 12 amino acids. CDR1 is GTSNPN, CDR2 SVGIG, per germline (reference sequence). V gave up 5 bases and J gave up 0 bases, with 8 bases separating them. The CDR3 nucleotides are TGTGCCTGGGAGGGGAACTCCTACGAGCAGTACTTC. Encoded protein: CAWEGNSYEQYF.

V and J are TRBV11-2 and TRBJ1-5, with unresolved D. CDR1 SGHAT and CDR2 FQNNGV come from the germline V gene. This CDR3 region has 16 residues. The V end was cut by 6 bases, the J end by 4 bases, with 19 bases between. CDR3 sequence (DNA): TGTGCCAGCAGTAGAGGAGGTGGGAGGGCAAATCAGCCCCAGCATTTT. Protein: CASSRGGGRANQPQHF.

The sample holds a few counts of this clonotype. The chain recombines TRBV20-1 with TRBJ1-6; the match to TRBD1 covers 10 bases. V was pared by 0 bases and J by 7 bases, with 3 bases of the junction left unmatched. CDR3 length: 15 residues. CDR1 DFQATT and CDR2 SNEGSKA come from the germline V gene (reference sequence). The CDR3 region is CSAREPGQGNSPLHF. The CDR3 coding sequence is TGCAGTGCTAGAGAACCGGGACAGGGGAATTCACCCCTCCACTTT.

Only one count was recorded for this clonotype. This rearrangement joins TRBV20-1 to TRBJ1-5; D is perhaps TRBD1 (5 bases). Trimming pared 0 bases from V and 4 bases from J, leaving 10 bases between. The CDR3 loop spans 14 amino acids. CDR1 and CDR2 from the germline V gene are DFQATT and SNEGSKA (reference sequence). This chain's CDR3 is CSAREGRTNQPQHF. The CDR3 region has the DNA TGCAGTGCTAGAGAAGGCAGGACAAATCAGCCCCAGCATTTT.

This clonotype occurred once. This chain connects TRBV6-2 or TRBV6-3 to TRBJ1-2, with TRBD1 matching over 8 bases. The CDR3 is 15 amino acids. Looked up from germline, CDR1 is MNHEY and CDR2 is SVGEGT. The V gene end was trimmed by 4 bases and the J gene end by 2 bases; junction bases not matched to a gene: 6. The chain's CDR3 is CASSSTGEVNYGYTF. The CDR3 DNA reads as TGTGCCAGCAGTTCGACAGGGGAGGTAAACTATGGCTACACCTTC.